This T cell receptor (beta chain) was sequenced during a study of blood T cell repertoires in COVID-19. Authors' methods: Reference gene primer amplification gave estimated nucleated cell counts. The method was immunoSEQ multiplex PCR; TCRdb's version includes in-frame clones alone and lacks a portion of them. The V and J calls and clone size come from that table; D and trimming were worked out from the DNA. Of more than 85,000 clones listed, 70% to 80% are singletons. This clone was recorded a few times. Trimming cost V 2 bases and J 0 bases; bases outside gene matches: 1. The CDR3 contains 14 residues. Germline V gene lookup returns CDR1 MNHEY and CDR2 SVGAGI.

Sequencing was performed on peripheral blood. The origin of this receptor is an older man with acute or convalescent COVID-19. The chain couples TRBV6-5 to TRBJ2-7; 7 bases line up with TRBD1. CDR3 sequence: CASSYAGGSYEQYF. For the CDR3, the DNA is TGTGCCAGCAGTTACGCAGGGGGCTCCTACGAGCAGTACTTC.